Shown below are 28 T cell receptor beta chains from a single sample sequenced in a study of siplizumab effects on memory and regulatory T cells. No cognate antigen is known for these TCRs. TCRdb's copy holds only in-frame clones and misses some; the assay was immunoSEQ multiplex PCR. The profile shows about 13,000 clones, 40% of them singletons. Coculture of mixed lymphocyte reaction cells was performed at 37°C for roughly 6 days. Sequenced sample: CFSE-low (dividing) CD8+ T cells sorted from an allogeneic mixed lymphocyte reaction. These receptors all come from a human donor in good health; the cells came from an allogeneic mixed lymphocyte reaction.

The chain links TRBV27 to TRBJ2-1, with D possibly being TRBD2 (6 bases). This CDR3 contains 16 residues. Per germline, CDR1 MNHEY and CDR2 SMNVEV (reference sequence). V gave up 5 bases and J gave up 0 bases, with 14 bases separating them. CDR3: CASSALMGGSYNEQFF. The CDR3 DNA reads TGTGCCAGCAGTGCCTTAATGGGGGGCTCCTACAATGAGCAGTTCTTC.

The table lists this clone with a few counts. The gene calls are TRBV6-6 and TRBJ1-1; 7 nucleotides match TRBD1. Germline loops: CDR1 MNHNY, CDR2 SVGAGI (reference sequence). The J segment lost 5 bases and the V segment lost 6 bases, leaving 12 bases of the junction unmatched. The CDR3 runs 15 residues. CDR3 protein: CASSPSIQGRTEAFF. CDR3 DNA sequence: TGTGCCAGCAGCCCATCTATACAGGGGCGGACTGAAGCTTTCTTT.

The genes are TRBV21-1 and TRBJ2-1; the table's D call, TRBD1, was not checked against the DNA. TRBV21-1 is classified as a pseudogene. CDR3 length equals 15 residues. The DNA of the CDR3 is TGTGCCAGCAGCAAGAGGCAGGGTAGAATGTATGAGCAGTTCTTC. It is translated as CASSKRQGRMYEQFF.

The V gene is TRBV7-9, the J gene TRBJ2-5; the match to TRBD2 covers 7 bases. Trimming took 2 bases from V and 5 from J; bases not matched to a gene: 5. Germline CDR1 and CDR2: SEHNR and FQNEAQ (reference sequence). The CDR3 length is 14 residues. The CDR3 here is CASSLRREGETQYF. DNA of the CDR3: TGTGCCAGCAGCTTAAGGAGGGAGGGGGAGACCCAGTACTTC.

This chain links TRBV9 with TRBJ1-5; D may be TRBD1 (5 bases). Trimming took off 3 bases at V and 0 bases at J, with 10 bases between the two ends. Germline lookup yields CDR1 SGDLS and CDR2 YYNGEE. This CDR3 is built from 15 residues. In DNA, the CDR3 is TGTGCCAGCAGCGAGACCGGGGGTAGCAATCAGCCCCAGCATTTT. Its translation: CASSETGGSNQPQHF.

Only a few counts were recorded for this clone. The genes are TRBV30 and TRBJ2-7; 8 bases agree with TRBD2. This CDR3 has 13 amino acids. Trimming at V came to 3 bases and at J to 1 base, leaving 2 bases not matched to a gene. Germline CDR1 GTSNPN, CDR2 SVGIG (reference sequence). The CDR3 sequence: CAWRIAGSYEQYF. The CDR3 nucleotides are TGTGCCTGGAGGATAGCGGGGTCCTACGAGCAGTACTTC. Full variable domain (rest looked up from reference TRBV30 and TRBJ2-7): SQTIHQWPATLVQPVGSPLSLECTVEGTSNPNLYWYRQAAGRGLQLLFYSVGIGQISSEVPQNLSASRPQDRQFILSSKKLLLSDSGFYLCAWRIAGSYEQYFGPGTRLTVT.

In this sample, this clone turned up a few times. V and J are TRBV19 and TRBJ2-7, with 7 bases fitting TRBD2. V was clipped by 5 bases and J by 2 bases; unmatched bases: 6. Germline V gene data show CDR1 as LNHDA and CDR2 as SQIVND (reference sequence). CDR3 length equals 14 residues. CDR3 DNA sequence: TGTGCCAGTAGTCTCGGGGGAGGGGCCTACGAGCAGTACTTC. As protein: CASSLGGGAYEQYF. Looking up the rest from reference TRBV19 and TRBJ2-7 gives the full variable domain: DGGITQSPKYLFRKEGQNVTLSCEQNLNHDAMYWYRQDPGQGLRLIYYSQIVNDFQKGDIAEGYSVSREKKESFPLTVTSAQKNPTAFYLCASSLGGGAYEQYFGPGTRLTVT.

About this clone itself: At one end the junction does not follow the germline gene, possibly because of a read error. The V call is TRBV7-7, the J call TRBJ2-5, with 10 bases lining up with TRBD1. This CDR3 is 15 amino acids long. From germline, CDR1 is SSHAT and CDR2 FNYEAQ (reference sequence). Here the CDR3 reads CASSFGTGVNETQYF. CDR3 in DNA: TGTGCTAGCAGCTTCGGGACAGGGGTGAATGAGACCCAGTACTTC.

The chain couples TRBV7-2 to TRBJ1-2, with TRBD1 as a possible D gene (5 bases). Trimming removed 6 bases from V and 1 base from J, with 9 bases in between. The germline CDR1 and CDR2 sequences are SGHTA and FQGNSA. The CDR3 extends over 13 amino acids. CDR3 coding DNA: TGTGCCAGCAGTCCAGACAGTAACTATGGCTACACCTTC. Amino acid sequence: CASSPDSNYGYTF.

Sample share makes this clone medium-sized. The V call is TRBV7-8, the J call TRBJ2-2; no firm D call. The CDR3 extends over 13 amino acids. Trimming removed 5 bases from V and 3 bases from J, with 7 bases in between. Per the germline V gene, CDR1 is SGHVS and CDR2 is FQNEAQ. The CDR3 loop is CASSRRDTGELFF. The CDR3 nucleotides read TGTGCCAGCAGCCGGAGAGACACCGGGGAGCTGTTTTTT.

By sample fraction, this clone is medium-sized. The chain carries TRBV7-9 and TRBJ2-1; 9 bases agree with TRBD2. This CDR3 region has 15 residues. The ends lost 1 base at V and 10 bases at J; junction bases unmatched: 8. Per germline, CDR1 SEHNR and CDR2 FQNEAQ (reference sequence). The CDR3 loop is CASSLGAGGGWEQFF. Here the CDR3 DNA reads TGTGCCAGCAGCTTAGGAGCGGGAGGCGGATGGGAGCAGTTCTTC. Drawing the rest from reference TRBV7-9 and TRBJ2-1, the complete variable domain is DTGVSQNPRHKITKRGQNVTFRCDPISEHNRLYWYRQTLGQGPEFLTYFQNEAQLEKSRLLSDRFSAERPKGSFSTLEIQRTEQGDSAMYLCASSLGAGGGWEQFFGPGTRLTVL.

The J gene is TRBJ2-7, the V gene TRBV4-2; D is perhaps TRBD1 or TRBD2 (5 bases each). Looked up from germline, CDR1 is LGHNA and CDR2 is YNFKEQ. CDR3 length: 16 residues. V dropped 0 bases and J dropped 2 bases, with 14 bases sitting between them. The CDR3 spells CASSQEEADTPYEQYF. CDR3 in DNA: TGTGCCAGCAGCCAAGAGGAAGCGGACACCCCCTACGAGCAGTACTTC.

V usage is TRBV14 and J usage is TRBJ2-1; TRBD2 is a possible D gene (6 bases). V was shortened by 4 bases and J by 2 bases, with 12 bases between the two germline ends. Germline V gene data show CDR1 as SGHDN and CDR2 as FVKESK. The CDR3 extends over 15 amino acids. The CDR3 DNA reads as TGTGCCAGCAGCCGCTACAGGACTACCTACAATGAGCAGTTCTTC. Amino acids: CASSRYRTTYNEQFF.

This chain connects TRBV5-6 to TRBJ2-1; 7 bases line up with TRBD2. The length of the CDR3 is 11 residues. Germline V gene lookup returns CDR1 SGHDT and CDR2 YYEEEE. Trimming at V came to 5 bases and at J to 10 bases, leaving 3 bases not matched to a gene. The CDR3: CASSGGEEQFF. The DNA for the CDR3 is TGTGCCAGCAGTGGGGGGGAGGAGCAGTTCTTC.

This clone has just a few counts. The chain combines TRBV28 with TRBJ2-7; weak D call: TRBD2 (6 bases). The CDR3 covers 15 residues. Between the trimmed V and J ends, which lost 0 bases and 5 bases, there was a span of 14 bases. In germline, CDR1 is MDHEN, CDR2 SYDVKM. For the CDR3, the DNA is TGTGCCAGCAGTTTATGGGAGGGCAAGTTAAACGAGCAGTACTTC. It encodes CASSLWEGKLNEQYF.

This clone was seen only a few times. The V and J genes are TRBV23-1 and TRBJ2-1; D uncertain. TRBV23-1 falls under the ORF class, with uncertain function. V was cut by 3 bases and J by 8 bases, with 17 bases left in between. This CDR3 has 15 amino acids. The CDR3 region has the DNA TGCGCCAGCAGTCATGGTCCCCCCGTCTTGCATGAGCAGTTCTTC. Protein sequence: CASSHGPPVLHEQFF.

The chain uses TRBV27 and TRBJ2-3, with 9 bases aligning to TRBD2. V was pared by 3 bases and J by 4 bases, with 8 bases of the junction left unmatched. Germline loops: CDR1 MNHEY, CDR2 SMNVEV (reference sequence). The CDR3 has 16 amino acids. This CDR3 is CASSLRGGYLADTQYF. The CDR3 nucleotides read TGTGCCAGCAGTTTGCGGGGGGGCTATCTTGCAGATACGCAGTATTTT.

V and J are TRBV27 and TRBJ1-1; D not certain. The CDR3 loop spans 15 amino acids. The germline V gene encodes CDR1 MNHEY and CDR2 SMNVEV (reference sequence). The germline V and J ends were trimmed by 2 bases and 3 bases, with 13 bases remaining between them. The CDR3 DNA is TGTGCCAGCAGTTTAACCCCCACTGGGTACACTGAAGCTTTCTTT. Translating it yields CASSLTPTGYTEAFF.

The table lists this clone with a count of one. V and J are TRBV11-1 and TRBJ2-7; 11 nucleotides match TRBD2. CDR3 length: 14 residues. From germline, CDR1 is SGHAT and CDR2 FQDESV (reference sequence). Unmatched junction bases numbered 3, after V lost 3 bases and J lost 5 bases. The CDR3 bases are TGTGCCAGCAGCTTTAGCGGGGGGGCCGACGAGCAGTACTTC. It yields the protein CASSFSGGADEQYF.

The chain links TRBV4-1 to TRBJ2-3; 8 bases map to TRBD2. J gave up 1 base and V 0 bases, and 6 bases lay outside the gene matches. The germline V gene encodes CDR1 MGHRA and CDR2 YSYEKL. This CDR3 spans 17 amino acids. CDR3 sequence reads: CASSQETSGLGTDTQYF. The CDR3 region has the DNA TGCGCCAGCAGCCAAGAAACTAGCGGTCTGGGCACAGATACGCAGTATTTT.

The rearrangement links TRBV19 to TRBJ2-2; no definite D call. Germline CDR1 is LNHDA and CDR2 is SQIVND (reference sequence). CDR3 length: 13 residues. V lost 3 bases and J 4 bases, leaving 6 bases between the germline ends. The CDR3 protein is CASSIKVTGELFF. The CDR3 DNA follows: TGTGCCAGTAGTATTAAGGTCACCGGGGAGCTGTTTTTT.

The chain employs TRBV6-1 and TRBJ1-5; D is unclear. Trimming shortened V by 4 bases and J by 4 bases, and 2 bases separated the two germline ends. The CDR3 has 11 amino acids. Germline CDR1 and CDR2: MNHNS and SASEGT. The CDR3 bases are TGTGCCAGCAGTGTTAATCAGCCCCAGCATTTT. Its translation is CASSVNQPQHF.

This chain connects TRBV11-2 to TRBJ2-3; the D is unclear. Trimming pared 5 bases from V and 4 bases from J, leaving 7 bases between. Germline V lookup: CDR1 SGHAT, CDR2 FQNNGV. The CDR3 contains 12 residues. The CDR3 nucleotides are TGTGCCAGCAGCCGCCCCGCAGATACGCAGTATTTT. Residues: CASSRPADTQYF.

The rearrangement links TRBV4-3 to TRBJ2-1; the match to TRBD2 covers 11 bases. This CDR3 is built from 17 residues. After removal of 4 bases from V and 8 bases from J, the junction contained 13 bases not matched to a gene. CDR1 and CDR2 from the germline V gene are LGHNA and YSLEER. The CDR3 DNA sequence: TGCGCCAGCAGCCCGGTAGCGGGTAGCGGGGGGGCGGATGAGCAGTTCTTC. Its protein is CASSPVAGSGGADEQFF.

This clone showed up just once. The chain joins TRBV15 to TRBJ2-7, with D possibly matching TRBD2 (5 bases). The V gene lost 1 base and the J gene lost 0 bases, with 10 bases spanning the gap. Germline V gene data show CDR1 as LNHNV and CDR2 as YYDKDF (reference sequence). This CDR3 spans 15 amino acids. Here the CDR3 DNA reads TGTGCCACCAGCAGAGGGCGGGCAGCCTCCTACGAGCAGTACTTC. Translated: CATSRGRAASYEQYF.

The rearrangement joins TRBV27 to TRBJ2-1; 11 positions match TRBD2. The length of the CDR3 is 17 residues. CDR1 and CDR2 (germline): MNHEY, SMNVEV (reference sequence). V dropped 3 bases and J dropped 5; count of bases not matched to a gene: 9. For the CDR3, the DNA is TGTGCCAGCAGTTTTCTCCGGACTAGCGGGCCGGACAATGAGCAGTTCTTC. Its protein is CASSFLRTSGPDNEQFF.

In its sample, this clone ranks as medium-sized (0.01 to 0.1%). V and J are TRBV27 and TRBJ1-1; D perhaps matches TRBD1 (6 bases). This CDR3 spans 14 amino acids. Germline lookup yields CDR1 MNHEY and CDR2 SMNVEV (reference sequence). V was pared by 8 bases and J by 1 base, with 14 bases between. The CDR3 DNA reads as TGTGCCAGCGGTATGACAGGTTGGAACACTGAAGCTTTCTTT. Amino acids: CASGMTGWNTEAFF.

This clone was seen only a few times. The V call is TRBV11-2, the J call TRBJ1-4, with D uncertain. V was cut by 1 base and J by 6 bases, with 6 bases left in between. Germline V gene lookup returns CDR1 SGHAT and CDR2 FQNNGV. This CDR3 spans 13 amino acids. CDR3 bases: TGTGCCAGCAGCTTAGTGTTAGATGAAAAACTGTTTTTT. It specifies CASSLVLDEKLFF.